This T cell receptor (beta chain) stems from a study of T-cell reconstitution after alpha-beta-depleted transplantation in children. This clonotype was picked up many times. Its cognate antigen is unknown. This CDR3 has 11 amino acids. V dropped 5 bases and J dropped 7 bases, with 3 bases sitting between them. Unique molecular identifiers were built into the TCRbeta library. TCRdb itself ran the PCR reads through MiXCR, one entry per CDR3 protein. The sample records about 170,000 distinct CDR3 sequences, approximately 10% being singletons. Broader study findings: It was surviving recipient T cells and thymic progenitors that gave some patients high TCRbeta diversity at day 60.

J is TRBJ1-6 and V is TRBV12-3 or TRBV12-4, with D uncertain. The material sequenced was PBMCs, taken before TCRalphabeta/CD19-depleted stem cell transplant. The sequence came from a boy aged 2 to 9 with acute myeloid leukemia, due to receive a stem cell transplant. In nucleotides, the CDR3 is TGTGCCAGCAGTGCCAATTCACCCCTCCACTTT. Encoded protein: CASSANSPLHF.